Shown below are 30 T cell receptor beta chains from a single sample sequenced in a study of graft-versus-host responses after intestinal transplantation. These receptors have no known antigen. Assay: immunoSEQ multiplex PCR; the TCRdb copy retains only in-frame clones and omits some. This table has over 75,000 clones, roughly 91% appearing once. Sequencing used unstimulated CD8+ T cells sorted from spleen or lymph node cells, obtained before transplant. The receptors were gathered from a human donor who was the organ donor for an intestinal transplant.

The chain has TRBV6-1 and TRBJ1-5; possible D gene TRBD1, 5 bases. Trimming stripped 4 bases from V and 0 bases from J, with 13 bases between. Germline V gives CDR1 MNHNS, CDR2 SASEGT. The CDR3 runs to 16 residues. CDR3 protein: CASSAGTEYSNQPQHF. The CDR3 bases are TGTGCCAGCAGTGCCGGGACGGAATATAGCAATCAGCCCCAGCATTTT.

The chain is built from TRBV30 and TRBJ1-5; TRBD1 matches 9 bases. The CDR3 has 14 amino acids. The germline V gene has CDR1 GTSNPN and CDR2 SVGIG (reference sequence). J was trimmed by 6 bases and V by 2 bases; bases with no gene match: 5. As DNA, the CDR3 is TGTGCCTGGAGTAGGGGACAGGGACGTCAGCCCCAGCATTTT. This translates into CAWSRGQGRQPQHF.

The V call is TRBV7-9, the J call TRBJ2-7, with TRBD1 identical over 8 bases. CDR1 is SEHNR and CDR2 is FQNEAQ in the germline V gene (reference sequence). The junction had 8 bases not matched to a gene; V was cut back by 3 bases and J by 7 bases. CDR3 length: 14 residues. The CDR3 nucleotides are TGTGCCAGCAGCTTGAAGACAGGGGTAGGGGAGCAGTACTTC. This codes for CASSLKTGVGEQYF.

The rearrangement links TRBV7-3 to TRBJ2-5, with 8 nucleotides matching TRBD2. With V trimmed by 2 bases and J by 9 bases, 8 bases remained unmatched. Germline loops: CDR1 SGHTA, CDR2 FQGTGA. The CDR3 extends over 14 amino acids. The CDR3 here is CASSLGGGSFPQYF. CDR3 in DNA: TGTGCCAGCAGCTTAGGCGGGGGGTCATTTCCCCAGTACTTC. Supplemented by reference TRBV7-3 and TRBJ2-5, the full variable domain reads GAGVSQTPSNKVTEKGKYVELRCDPISGHTALYWYRQSLGQGPEFLIYFQGTGAADDSGLPNDRFFAVRPEGSVSTLKIQRTERGDSAVYLCASSLGGGSFPQYFGPGTRLLVL.

V usage is TRBV2 and J usage is TRBJ2-3; 13 bases fit TRBD2. The germline V gene has CDR1 SNHLY and CDR2 FYNNEI. V lost 1 base, J lost 6 bases, and 1 base stayed unmatched. The CDR3 covers 15 residues. In DNA, the CDR3 is TGTGCCAGCAGTGAAGAGGGACTAGCGGGGGATACGCAGTATTTT. It yields the protein CASSEEGLAGDTQYF. The full variable domain, with the rest looked up from reference TRBV2 and TRBJ2-3, is EPEVTQTPSHQVTQMGQEVILRCVPISNHLYFYWYRQILGQKVEFLVSFYNNEISEKSEIFDDQFSVERPDGSNFTLKIRSTKLEDSAMYFCASSEEGLAGDTQYFGPGTRLTVL.

The chain employs TRBV19 and TRBJ2-1; no definite D call. V was trimmed by 3 bases and J by 3 bases, leaving 12 bases between them. Looked up from germline, CDR1 is LNHDA and CDR2 is SQIVND (reference sequence). The CDR3 extends over 15 amino acids. The CDR3: CASSIPGLGYNEQFF. CDR3 coding DNA: TGTGCCAGTAGTATCCCAGGTTTAGGCTACAATGAGCAGTTCTTC.

The gene calls are TRBV11-2 and TRBJ2-7; D ambiguous. Germline CDR1 is SGHAT and CDR2 is FQNNGV. The V and J ends lost 1 base and 3 bases respectively, with 13 bases between them. This CDR3 contains 15 residues. The CDR3 is CASSLGVNGRYEQYF. CDR3 coding DNA: TGTGCCAGCAGCTTAGGCGTTAACGGCCGCTACGAGCAGTACTTC. Full variable domain (rest looked up from reference TRBV11-2 and TRBJ2-7): EAGVAQSPRYKIIEKRQSVAFWCNPISGHATLYWYQQILGQGPKLLIQFQNNGVVDDSQLPKDRFSAERLKGVDSTLKIQPAKLEDSAVYLCASSLGVNGRYEQYFGPGTRLTVT.

CDR3 in amino acids: CASRDRVNTEAFF. The CDR3 DNA reads TGCGCCAGCAGAGACAGGGTGAACACTGAAGCTTTCTTT. The chain combines TRBV10-1 with TRBJ1-1, with 7 bases aligning to TRBD1. V dropped 6 bases and J dropped 0; count of bases not matched to a gene: 1. The germline CDR1 and CDR2 sequences are WNHNN and SYGVQD (reference sequence). This CDR3 comprises 13 residues.

The V and J genes are TRBV4-1 and TRBJ1-1; D may be TRBD1 (5 bases). This CDR3 is built from 15 residues. V was clipped by 4 bases and J by 1 base, with 13 bases between them. Germline CDR1 is MGHRA and CDR2 is YSYEKL. CDR3 bases: TGCGCCAGCAGCCTCGCCTTCGGGGCGAACACTGAAGCTTTCTTT. Protein: CASSLAFGANTEAFF.

This rearrangement joins TRBV6-5 to TRBJ1-3, with D unclear. Per the germline V gene, CDR1 is MNHEY and CDR2 is SVGAGI. Trimming removed 0 bases at V and 4 bases at J, with 10 bases between. The CDR3 extends over 15 amino acids. CDR3 region: CASSYSSSGGNTIYF. CDR3 in DNA: TGTGCCAGCAGTTACTCGAGCTCGGGAGGAAACACCATATATTTT.

This chain links TRBV7-9 with TRBJ2-1; the D call may be TRBD1 or TRBD2 (6 bases each). CDR3 length equals 15 residues. Trimming stripped 1 base from V and 7 bases from J, with 14 bases between. Germline-derived CDR1 and CDR2 are SEHNR and FQNEAQ (reference sequence). The CDR3 loop reads CASSLVRGPLNEQFF. CDR3 in DNA: TGTGCCAGCAGCTTAGTCCGGGGGCCTTTAAATGAGCAGTTCTTC. Combining the CDR3 with reference TRBV7-9 and TRBJ2-1 gives the whole variable domain DTGVSQNPRHKITKRGQNVTFRCDPISEHNRLYWYRQTLGQGPEFLTYFQNEAQLEKSRLLSDRFSAERPKGSFSTLEIQRTEQGDSAMYLCASSLVRGPLNEQFFGPGTRLTVL.

The genes are TRBV28 and TRBJ2-2; D gene uncertain. V lost 5 bases and J 3 bases, leaving 7 bases between the germline ends. CDR1 MDHEN and CDR2 SYDVKM come from the germline V gene. The CDR3 sequence is 13 residues long. This CDR3 reads CASSGTYTGELFF. The CDR3, as DNA: TGTGCCAGCAGTGGTACTTACACCGGGGAGCTGTTTTTT. The entire variable domain, with the rest obtained from reference TRBV28 and TRBJ2-2, is as follows: DVKVTQSSRYLVKRTGEKVFLECVQDMDHENMFWYRQDPGLGLRLIYFSYDVKMKEKGDIPEGYSVSREKKERFSLILESASTNQTSMYLCASSGTYTGELFFGEGSRLTVL.

The chain carries TRBV30 and TRBJ2-7; 10 bases align to TRBD1. The CDR3 extends over 14 amino acids. Germline assignment: CDR1 GTSNPN and CDR2 SVGIG (reference sequence). V was pared by 2 bases and J by 0 bases, with 1 base of the junction left unmatched. The CDR3 region is CAWSRDRGSYEQYF. CDR3 bases: TGTGCCTGGAGTAGGGACAGGGGCTCCTACGAGCAGTACTTC.

This clone was picked up one time. The V gene is TRBV11-3, the J gene TRBJ2-7, with D unclear. The CDR3 loop spans 14 amino acids. Germline V gene data show CDR1 as SGHNT and CDR2 as YENEEA. With 1 base removed from V and 6 bases from J, the gap between germline ends came to 13 bases. The CDR3 DNA is TGTGCCAGCAGCTTAGGAATGAATTTGGGCGAGCAGTACTTC. Encoded protein: CASSLGMNLGEQYF.

This clone was found a few times. The DNA for the CDR3 is TGTGCCACCTCCATTCGGACAGGGGGTAATGAGCAGTTCTTC. Residues: CATSIRTGGNEQFF. The chain combines TRBV6-4 with TRBJ2-1; the match to TRBD1 covers 10 bases. Germline trimming cut 10 bases from V and 7 bases from J; bases unmatched to any gene: 10. Germline CDR1 is MRHNA and CDR2 is SNTAGT. The length of the CDR3 is 14 residues.

The chain uses TRBV4-1 and TRBJ2-7; weak D call: TRBD2 (6 bases). Deletions cut 4 bases from V and 6 bases from J, with 16 bases between. CDR3 length: 14 residues. Germline CDR1 is MGHRA and CDR2 is YSYEKL. The CDR3 protein is CASSPIGGLGEQYF. DNA for the CDR3: TGCGCCAGCAGCCCCATCGGAGGGCTAGGCGAGCAGTACTTC.

The CDR3 loop is CASSDTGRVGNQPQHF. CDR3 bases: TGTGCCAGCAGCGACACAGGGAGGGTTGGCAATCAGCCCCAGCATTTT. The V gene is TRBV27, the J gene TRBJ1-5; a possible D gene is TRBD1 (6 bases). The germline V gene has CDR1 MNHEY and CDR2 SMNVEV (reference sequence). Trimming pared 6 bases from V and 2 bases from J, leaving 17 bases between. The CDR3 consists of 16 residues.

The chain is built from TRBV19 and TRBJ1-2; perhaps TRBD1 as D (5 bases). The CDR3 runs to 17 residues. Trimming left V 6 bases short and J 6 bases short, with 26 bases between. Germline V gene lookup returns CDR1 LNHDA and CDR2 SQIVND (reference sequence). For the CDR3, the DNA is TGTGCCAGTAGCCTCACGGACATCTATATCCGCCCCGATGGCTACACCTTC. Its protein is CASSLTDIYIRPDGYTF. Full variable domain (missing parts from reference TRBV19 and TRBJ1-2): DGGITQSPKYLFRKEGQNVTLSCEQNLNHDAMYWYRQDPGQGLRLIYYSQIVNDFQKGDIAEGYSVSREKKESFPLTVTSAQKNPTAFYLCASSLTDIYIRPDGYTFGSGTRLTVV.

The chain has TRBV2 and TRBJ2-7, with no clear D. CDR3 length: 15 amino acids. The V and J ends lost 2 bases and 2 bases respectively, with 13 bases between them. The germline CDR1 and CDR2 sequences are SNHLY and FYNNEI. CDR3 DNA: TGTGCCAGCAGTGAAAGTGGGATTCCAACCTACGAGCAGTACTTC. Translation gives CASSESGIPTYEQYF.

Only one count was recorded for this clone. The chain carries TRBV6-4 and TRBJ2-7; the match to TRBD1 covers 7 bases. The V gene's germline CDR1 is MRHNA and CDR2 SNTAGT. The CDR3 sequence is 15 residues long. V gave up 6 bases and J gave up 4 bases; unmatched junction bases: 12. The CDR3 reads CASSQTTGVRYEQYF. The DNA of the CDR3 is TGTGCCAGCAGCCAAACCACAGGGGTCAGGTACGAGCAGTACTTC.

This clone was detected only once. The chain combines TRBV2 with TRBJ1-6; D is undetermined. V lost 2 bases, J lost 3 bases, and 11 bases lay in between. The CDR3 runs to 16 residues. Germline V gene data show CDR1 as SNHLY and CDR2 as FYNNEI. In DNA form, the CDR3 reads TGTGCCAGCAGTGAACGCCGACTAGACTATAATTCACCCCTCCACTTT. It yields the protein CASSERRLDYNSPLHF.

This clone was seen a few times. The chain combines TRBV4-1 with TRBJ1-5, with 8 bases matching TRBD1. V trimming: 4 bases; J trimming: 0 bases; junction bases outside the gene matches: 5. Germline V CDR1 and CDR2: MGHRA, YSYEKL. The CDR3 is made up of 16 amino acids. The CDR3 is CASSPETGDSNQPQHF. CDR3 in DNA: TGCGCCAGCAGCCCAGAGACAGGGGATAGCAATCAGCCCCAGCATTTT.

CDR3 protein: CASSPPGYHEQYF. The CDR3 nucleotides read TGTGCCAGCAGTCCTCCAGGGTACCACGAGCAGTACTTC. The V gene is TRBV28, the J gene TRBJ2-7, with TRBD1 as a possible D gene (5 bases). The V end was cut by 5 bases, the J end by 5 bases, with 13 bases between. The CDR3 runs to 13 residues. Germline CDR1 and CDR2: MDHEN and SYDVKM.

The chain uses TRBV6-5 and TRBJ2-7; 8 bases map to TRBD2. The CDR3 is made up of 14 amino acids. Trimming removed 5 bases from V and 5 bases from J; junction bases left unmatched: 8. Germline assignment: CDR1 MNHEY and CDR2 SVGAGI. The CDR3 spells CASSERSSGHEQYF. DNA of the CDR3: TGTGCCAGCAGTGAACGATCTAGCGGGCACGAGCAGTACTTC.

CDR3 protein: CATSRDGEASLAKNIQYF. The DNA for the CDR3 is TGTGCCACCAGCAGAGATGGGGAGGCCTCCCTAGCCAAAAACATTCAGTACTTC. This chain connects TRBV15 to TRBJ2-4, with D maybe TRBD2 (6 bases). Trimming cost V 0 bases and J 0 bases, with 15 bases left between them. The CDR3 loop spans 18 amino acids. Germline CDR1 reads LNHNV; CDR2 reads YYDKDF (reference sequence).

This clone was observed once. The chain couples TRBV25-1 to TRBJ1-6, with 7 bases matching TRBD1. CDR1 is MGHDK and CDR2 is SYGVNS in the germline V gene. There are 16 residues in the CDR3. V was clipped by 0 bases and J by 5 bases; unmatched bases: 4. CDR3 DNA: TGTGCCAGCAGTGAATATTTCAGGGGGAATAATTCACCCCTCCACTTT. This translates into CASSEYFRGNNSPLHF.

The chain couples TRBV4-1 to TRBJ2-1; D might be TRBD1 or TRBD2, each matching 5 bases. The V gene's germline CDR1 is MGHRA and CDR2 YSYEKL. This CDR3 region has 16 residues. The ends were cut back, 1 base at V and 6 bases at J, with 16 bases in the middle. This chain's CDR3 is CASSQVGETTTNEQFF. The CDR3, as DNA: TGCGCCAGCAGCCAAGTGGGGGAGACTACTACCAATGAGCAGTTCTTC.

The rearrangement joins TRBV18 to TRBJ2-1; 8 bases line up with TRBD2. Germline lookup yields CDR1 KGHSH and CDR2 LQKENI. The V gene end was trimmed by 2 bases and the J gene end by 4 bases; junction bases not matched to a gene: 4. The CDR3 length is 15 residues. The CDR3 is CASSPGSGAYNEQFF. For the CDR3, the DNA is TGTGCCAGCTCACCAGGTAGCGGGGCGTACAATGAGCAGTTCTTC.

The chain joins TRBV5-8 to TRBJ2-1; D might be TRBD1 or TRBD2, each matching 6 bases. The CDR3 loop spans 11 amino acids. Per the germline V gene, CDR1 is SGHTS and CDR2 is YDEGEE. The V end was cut by 0 bases, the J end by 16 bases, with 11 bases between. CDR3 sequence reads: CASSLGLGGFF. The CDR3 DNA is TGTGCCAGCAGCTTGGGACTAGGGGGATTCTTC. The complete variable domain, with remaining parts taken from reference TRBV5-8 and TRBJ2-1, reads EAGVTQSPTHLIKTRGQQATLRCSPISGHTSVYWYQQALGLGLQFLLWYDEGEERNRGNFPPRFSGRQFPNYSSELNVNALELEDSALYLCASSLGLGGFFGPGTRLTVL.

This rearrangement joins TRBV14 to TRBJ1-2; the D is unclear. V shed 4 bases and J shed 4 bases, with 25 bases lying between them. The CDR3 is made up of 18 amino acids. Germline-derived CDR1 and CDR2 are SGHDN and FVKESK. CDR3 protein: CASSPPVSGSLLSYGYTF. Written as DNA, the CDR3 is TGTGCCAGCAGCCCCCCGGTTTCGGGATCACTACTAAGCTATGGCTACACCTTC.